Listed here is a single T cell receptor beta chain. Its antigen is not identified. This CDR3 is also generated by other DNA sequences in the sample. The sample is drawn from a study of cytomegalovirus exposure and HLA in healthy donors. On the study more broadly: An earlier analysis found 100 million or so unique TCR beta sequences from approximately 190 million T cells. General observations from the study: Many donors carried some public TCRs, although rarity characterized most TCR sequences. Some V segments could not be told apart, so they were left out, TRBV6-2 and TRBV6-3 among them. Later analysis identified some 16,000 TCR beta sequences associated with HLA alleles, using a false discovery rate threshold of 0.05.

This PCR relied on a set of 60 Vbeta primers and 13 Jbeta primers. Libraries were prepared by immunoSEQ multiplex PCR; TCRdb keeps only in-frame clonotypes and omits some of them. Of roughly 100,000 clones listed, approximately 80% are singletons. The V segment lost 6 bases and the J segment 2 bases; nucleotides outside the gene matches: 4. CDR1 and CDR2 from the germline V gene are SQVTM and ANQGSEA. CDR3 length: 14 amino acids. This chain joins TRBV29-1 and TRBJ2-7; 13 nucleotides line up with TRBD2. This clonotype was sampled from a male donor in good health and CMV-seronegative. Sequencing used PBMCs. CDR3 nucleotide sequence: TGCAGCGTCGCCACTAGCGGGAGGGCCTACGAGCAGTACTTC. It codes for CSVATSGRAYEQYF.